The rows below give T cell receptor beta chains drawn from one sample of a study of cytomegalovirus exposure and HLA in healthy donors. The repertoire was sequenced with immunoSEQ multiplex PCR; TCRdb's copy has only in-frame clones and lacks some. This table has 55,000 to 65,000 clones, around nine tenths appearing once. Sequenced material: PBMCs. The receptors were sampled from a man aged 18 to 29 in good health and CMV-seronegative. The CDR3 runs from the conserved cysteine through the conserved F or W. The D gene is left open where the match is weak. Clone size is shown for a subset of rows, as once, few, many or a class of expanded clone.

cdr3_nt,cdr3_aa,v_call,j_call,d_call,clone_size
TGCGCCAGCAGCAGCCATCCTGGAAACACCATATATTTT,CASSSHPGNTIYF,TRBV5-1,TRBJ1-3,-,-
TGTGCCAGCACAAGATCTACAGGGTACAATGAGCAGTTCTTC,CASTRSTGYNEQFF,TRBV6-1,TRBJ2-1,-,-
TGCGCCAGCAGCCAAGACACTAGCGGGACCGGGCAGCAGTACTTC,CASSQDTSGTGQQYF,TRBV4-1,TRBJ2-7,TRBD2,-
TGTGCCTGGAGCGGCGTCGGCGGGAGGCAATACAATGAGCAGTTCTTC,CAWSGVGGRQYNEQFF,TRBV30,TRBJ2-1,TRBD2,-
TGTGCCAGCAGCCAAGCCGGGAGTTACGAGCAGTACTTC,CASSQAGSYEQYF,TRBV4-2,TRBJ2-7,-,once
TGTGCCAGTATCTCACAGGGAGCTGGAAACACCATATATTTT,CASISQGAGNTIYF,TRBV19,TRBJ1-3,-,-
TGTGCTAGTGGTTTGCAGACTGACTATGGCTACACCTTC,CASGLQTDYGYTF,TRBV12-5,TRBJ1-2,-,few
TGTGCCAGCAGCCCCCAACCGGACAGCCCTGGCTACACCTTC,CASSPQPDSPGYTF,TRBV11-2,TRBJ1-2,-,-
TGTGCCAGCAGTGAGAAGGGGACTAGCGGGATCGAGCAGTACTTC,CASSEKGTSGIEQYF,TRBV6-4,TRBJ2-7,TRBD2,-
TGTGCCAGCAGCAAAGGGACTAGCGGGAGGATTTACTACGAGCAGTACTTC,CASSKGTSGRIYYEQYF,TRBV7-9,TRBJ2-7,TRBD2,-
TGTGCCAGCAGCGTAGACCTGAGATTAAATAATGAGCAGTTCTTC,CASSVDLRLNNEQFF,TRBV9,TRBJ2-1,-,-
TGTGCCAGCAGGGCGCGGCCTAATGAAAAACTGTTTTTT,CASRARPNEKLFF,TRBV6-6,TRBJ1-4,-,-
TGTGCCAGCAGTCACACGGGACAAGGGACCTACGAGCAGTACTTC,CASSHTGQGTYEQYF,TRBV27,TRBJ2-7,-,-
TGTGCCAGCAGCTTGAGCGGAAAAGAGACCCAGTACTTC,CASSLSGKETQYF,TRBV13,TRBJ2-5,-,-
TGTGCCAGCAGTGTTGCCGGTGAGACCCAGTACTTC,CASSVAGETQYF,TRBV6-1,TRBJ2-5,-,-
TGTGCCATCAGTGGCGGGAGAGGGCAAGAGACCCAGTACTTC,CAISGGRGQETQYF,TRBV10-3,TRBJ2-5,TRBD2,-